This T cell receptor beta chain was captured by sequencing in a study of CD8+ T cells in alopecia areata. This clone is a singleton in its sample. Described treatment: oral pan-JAK inhibitor, 5-10 mg twice daily. The ends lost 4 bases at V and 5 bases at J; junction bases unmatched: 9. Germline lookup yields CDR1 SGHDN and CDR2 FVKESK. This CDR3 contains 15 residues. Sequencing templates came from extracted RNA that was reverse transcribed into cDNA. Generated by immunoSEQ multiplex PCR, the TCRdb table keeps only in-frame clones and is missing some. Among approximately 170,000 clones listed, around 59% were seen once.

This sample comprised CD4+ T cells sorted from blood, obtained at week 24, from a patient treated with tofacitinib. The receptor's source is a human donor with alopecia areata. The chain couples TRBV14 to TRBJ1-1, with 8 nucleotides matching TRBD1. CDR3 loop: CASSRRTGWRTEAFF. In DNA, the CDR3 is TGTGCCAGCAGCCGTAGGACAGGGTGGAGGACTGAAGCTTTCTTT.